This section outlines one T cell receptor beta chain sequence together with its context. The participants were between roughly 18 and 90 years old and came from 20 to 30 US areas. Membership in each cohort depended on participant-reported clinical history. The recovered donors of Cohort 3 showed two negative PCRs, clearance, or symptom resolution. This sample is part of a study of blood T cell repertoires in COVID-19. Study information: The analysed material was cDNA or gDNA that came from T cells, B-cell-depleted T cells, or PBMCs.

Sequencing used immunoSEQ multiplex PCR; TCRdb keeps in-frame clones, though not all of them. The profile covers around 280,000 clones, with approximately 90% appearing a single time and about 5.7% taken by the ten largest. Trimming at V came to 0 bases and at J to 4 bases, leaving 6 bases not matched to a gene. Germline V gene sequence: CDR1 KGHSH, CDR2 LQKENI. The CDR3 loop spans 15 amino acids. The TCR sequence derives from a middle-aged woman who had recovered from COVID-19. Source material: PBMCs or T cells enriched from blood (not recorded which). The rearrangement links TRBV18 to TRBJ2-7, with 7 bases matching TRBD1. CDR3 sequence reads: CASSPPAQGTYEQYF. The CDR3 DNA reads TGTGCCAGCTCACCACCGGCACAGGGGACGTACGAGCAGTACTTC. The full variable domain, in which reference TRBV18 and TRBJ2-7 provide the parts outside the CDR3, is NAGVMQNPRHLVRRRGQEARLRCSPMKGHSHVYWYRQLPEEGLKFMVYLQKENIIDESGMPKERFSAEFPKEGPSILRIQQVVRGDSAAYFCASSPPAQGTYEQYFGPGTRLTVT.